The 21 T cell receptor beta chains listed next were all sequenced from one sample in a study of cytomegalovirus exposure and HLA in healthy donors. The PCR ran on 60 Vbeta and 13 Jbeta primers. Assay used: immunoSEQ multiplex PCR; TCRdb lists only in-frame clones, some missing. This sample has roughly 110,000 clones; approximately 76% occur once, and the top ten carry approximately 2.2%. Sequenced sample: PBMCs. These receptors were collected from a man aged 18-30 years in good health and CMV-seronegative.

This chain uses TRBV18 with TRBJ2-1; tentative D call: TRBD2 (7 bases). The CDR3 has 15 amino acids. The V end was cut by 3 bases, the J end by 2 bases, with 11 bases between. Germline CDR1 and CDR2: KGHSH and LQKENI. CDR3 sequence (DNA): TGTGCCAGCTCACCCTCGGGGGGCCCCTACAATGAGCAGTTCTTC. It encodes CASSPSGGPYNEQFF.

The chain links TRBV28 to TRBJ1-2; the D gene is possibly TRBD1 (5 bases). The ends were cut back, 6 bases at V and 2 bases at J, with 10 bases in the middle. Germline-derived CDR1 and CDR2 are MDHEN and SYDVKM. CDR3 length: 13 amino acids. In nucleotides, the CDR3 is TGTGCCAGCAGAGGGGAATTGAACTATGGCTACACCTTC. It encodes CASRGELNYGYTF.

The rearrangement joins TRBV19 to TRBJ2-1; tentatively, D is TRBD2 (5 bases). Germline CDR1 and CDR2: LNHDA and SQIVND (reference sequence). The CDR3 totals 13 residues. Trimming left V 0 bases short and J 9 bases short, with 9 bases between. In nucleotides, the CDR3 is TGTGCCAGTAGTATAGAGCCCGAGGGTGAGCAGTTCTTC. Translation gives CASSIEPEGEQFF.

J is TRBJ1-3 and V is TRBV5-1; maybe TRBD1 (5 bases). The CDR3 totals 19 residues. V lost 1 base to trimming and J lost 0 bases, with 20 bases between them. Germline V gene data show CDR1 as SGHRS and CDR2 as YFSETQ. In DNA form, the CDR3 reads TGCGCCAGCAGCTTGCCGGGTTCAGGGATTTCAAGCTCTGGAAACACCATATATTTT. Translating it yields CASSLPGSGISSSGNTIYF.

The chain carries TRBV19 and TRBJ2-5; TRBD2 matches at 9 bases. This CDR3 is 17 amino acids long. Germline CDR1 reads LNHDA; CDR2 reads SQIVND (reference sequence). The junction had 18 bases not matched to a gene; V was cut back by 8 bases and J by 5 bases. CDR3 DNA: TGTGCCAGTCAGAGGAAAGGAGCGGGGGGTCCCCGGGAGACCCAGTACTTC. It specifies CASQRKGAGGPRETQYF.

The V gene is TRBV4-3, the J gene TRBJ2-7; tentative D call: TRBD2 (5 bases). The V end was cut by 0 bases, the J end by 3 bases, with 15 bases between. CDR1 and CDR2 (germline): LGHNA, YSLEER. The CDR3 runs 16 residues. Written as DNA, the CDR3 is TGCGCCAGCAGCCAAGAGGGAAGAGGGCCCAACTACGAGCAGTACTTC. It is translated as CASSQEGRGPNYEQYF.

V and J are TRBV29-1 and TRBJ2-1; possible D gene TRBD1, 7 bases. The CDR3 loop spans 17 amino acids. Germline V gene data show CDR1 as SQVTM and CDR2 as ANQGSEA. V was shortened by 1 base and J by 9 bases, with 25 bases between the two germline ends. The CDR3 protein is CSVEGWGDMTGRVEQFF. In DNA, the CDR3 is TGCAGCGTTGAAGGATGGGGGGATATGACAGGGCGAGTTGAGCAGTTCTTC.

The rearrangement uses TRBV10-3 and TRBJ2-7, with D tentatively TRBD1 (6 bases). V was pared by 10 bases and J by 3 bases, with 16 bases between. Germline CDR1 ENHRY, CDR2 SYGVKD. The CDR3 covers 13 residues. As DNA, the CDR3 is TGTGCCACCCACTTGGACAGAAACTACGAGCAGTACTTC. This translates into CATHLDRNYEQYF.

The chain combines TRBV7-8 with TRBJ1-1; D is uncertain. With 1 base removed from V and 8 bases from J, the gap between germline ends came to 5 bases. CDR1 and CDR2 from the germline V gene are SGHVS and FQNEAQ. CDR3 length equals 11 residues. The CDR3 sequence: CASSLDLEAFF. The CDR3 DNA sequence: TGTGCCAGCAGCTTAGATCTAGAAGCTTTCTTT.

The chain combines TRBV29-1 with TRBJ2-7, with a tentative D call TRBD1 (5 bases). This CDR3 has 11 residues. The germline V gene has CDR1 SQVTM and CDR2 ANQGSEA. Trimming took 3 bases from V and 3 from J, leaving 6 bases between them. The CDR3 sequence is CSVDQGYEQYF. Here the CDR3 DNA reads TGCAGCGTTGACCAGGGCTACGAGCAGTACTTC.

The table lists this clone with a few counts. The chain employs TRBV6-1 and TRBJ1-1; maybe TRBD1 (6 bases). Germline CDR1 MNHNS, CDR2 SASEGT. V was clipped by 6 bases and J by 8 bases, with 7 bases between them. This CDR3 has 10 amino acids. CDR3 region: CASRDSEAFF. CDR3 nucleotide sequence: TGTGCCAGCAGGGACAGCGAAGCTTTCTTT.

V and J are TRBV9 and TRBJ2-1; D unresolved. The V gene lost 3 bases and the J gene lost 7 bases, with 14 bases spanning the gap. This CDR3 is built from 14 residues. Per the germline V gene, CDR1 is SGDLS and CDR2 is YYNGEE. The CDR3 nucleotides are TGTGCCAGCAGCGCCGGCGGTACGTTGAATGAGCAGTTCTTC. It codes for CASSAGGTLNEQFF. The variable domain in full, completed from reference TRBV9 and TRBJ2-1, reads DSGVTQTPKHLITATGQRVTLRCSPRSGDLSVYWYQQSLDQGLQFLIQYYNGEERAKGNILERFSAQQFPDLHSELNLSSLELGDSALYFCASSAGGTLNEQFFGPGTRLTVL.

On this clone itself: In the same sample, other DNA sequences code for this CDR3. The rearrangement joins TRBV19 to TRBJ1-5; 7 positions agree with TRBD1. The trim removed 3 bases at V and 5 bases at J, leaving 4 bases unmatched. The CDR3 runs to 14 residues. CDR1 is LNHDA, CDR2 SQIVND, per germline (reference sequence). This CDR3 is CASSIGQVYQPQHF. Here the CDR3 DNA reads TGTGCCAGTAGTATCGGACAGGTATATCAGCCCCAGCATTTT. Based on the CDR3 plus reference TRBV19 and TRBJ1-5, the full variable domain is DGGITQSPKYLFRKEGQNVTLSCEQNLNHDAMYWYRQDPGQGLRLIYYSQIVNDFQKGDIAEGYSVSREKKESFPLTVTSAQKNPTAFYLCASSIGQVYQPQHFGDGTRLSIL.

This clone was counted many times. The chain couples TRBV2 to TRBJ1-2; 10 bases are a match to TRBD1. Germline V gene sequence: CDR1 SNHLY, CDR2 FYNNEI. CDR3 size: 15 residues. V shed 2 bases, J shed 2 bases, and the junction held 2 bases outside the gene matches. CDR3 loop: CASSEWDRGNYGYTF. In DNA, the CDR3 is TGTGCCAGCAGTGAATGGGACAGGGGAAACTATGGCTACACCTTC.

This sequence joins TRBV14 and TRBJ1-2; 9 bases are a match to TRBD1. Germline V gene data show CDR1 as SGHDN and CDR2 as FVKESK. J lost 6 bases, V lost 0 bases, and 5 bases had no gene match. CDR3 length equals 15 residues. The CDR3 DNA reads as TGTGCCAGCAGCCAAGATTTCGGGACAGGGAATGGCTACACCTTC. Protein: CASSQDFGTGNGYTF.

The sample holds one count of this clone. The V call is TRBV15, the J call TRBJ2-3; 8 nucleotides align to TRBD2. J was trimmed by 1 base and V by 0 bases; bases with no gene match: 6. Germline V gene sequence: CDR1 LNHNV, CDR2 YYDKDF (reference sequence). CDR3 size: 17 residues. The CDR3 bases are TGTGCCACCAGCAGAGATCGGGGGGGGGCCCGCACAGATACGCAGTATTTT. Translated: CATSRDRGGARTDTQYF.

This clone has more than one count but fewer than ten. The V and J genes are TRBV14 and TRBJ1-1; a weak D match, TRBD1 (6 bases). This CDR3 region has 14 residues. Germline assignment: CDR1 SGHDN and CDR2 FVKESK. The V and J ends lost 7 bases and 0 bases respectively, with 12 bases between them. The CDR3 sequence: CASNPGHLNTEAFF. DNA of the CDR3: TGTGCCAGCAACCCGGGACACCTGAACACTGAAGCTTTCTTT.

The chain recombines TRBV9 with TRBJ2-4; 10 nucleotides line up with TRBD1. Per germline, CDR1 SGDLS and CDR2 YYNGEE. CDR3 length: 16 amino acids. J was trimmed by 6 bases and V by 2 bases; bases with no gene match: 8. This CDR3 is CASSVGSGTGANIQYF. The CDR3 nucleotides are TGTGCCAGCAGCGTGGGTTCAGGGACAGGGGCAAACATTCAGTACTTC.

This chain joins TRBV5-1 and TRBJ1-1; D is possibly TRBD1 (5 bases). The CDR3 has 15 amino acids. Looked up from germline, CDR1 is SGHRS and CDR2 is YFSETQ. Trimming shortened V by 3 bases and J by 1 base, and 13 bases separated the two germline ends. This CDR3 is CASSWGRGANTEAFF. The CDR3 DNA follows: TGCGCCAGCAGCTGGGGCCGCGGCGCGAACACTGAAGCTTTCTTT.

This clone was recorded only once. The CDR3 reads CASSEMIIGEQYF. DNA for the CDR3: TGCGCCAGCAGTGAAATGATAATCGGGGAGCAGTACTTC. J is TRBJ2-7 and V is TRBV10-2, with D unresolved. This CDR3 has 13 residues. The ends were cut back, 3 bases at V and 7 bases at J, with 13 bases in the middle. Germline V CDR1 and CDR2: WSHSY, SAAADI.

The chain recombines TRBV6-4 with TRBJ1-2, with 8 bases lining up with TRBD1. Germline CDR1 and CDR2: MRHNA and SNTAGT. CDR3 length: 15 residues. After removal of 6 bases from V and 2 bases from J, the junction contained 8 bases not matched to a gene. CDR3 coding DNA: TGTGCCAGCAGGCCGACAGGGGTAGGGAACTATGGCTACACCTTC. Residues: CASRPTGVGNYGYTF.